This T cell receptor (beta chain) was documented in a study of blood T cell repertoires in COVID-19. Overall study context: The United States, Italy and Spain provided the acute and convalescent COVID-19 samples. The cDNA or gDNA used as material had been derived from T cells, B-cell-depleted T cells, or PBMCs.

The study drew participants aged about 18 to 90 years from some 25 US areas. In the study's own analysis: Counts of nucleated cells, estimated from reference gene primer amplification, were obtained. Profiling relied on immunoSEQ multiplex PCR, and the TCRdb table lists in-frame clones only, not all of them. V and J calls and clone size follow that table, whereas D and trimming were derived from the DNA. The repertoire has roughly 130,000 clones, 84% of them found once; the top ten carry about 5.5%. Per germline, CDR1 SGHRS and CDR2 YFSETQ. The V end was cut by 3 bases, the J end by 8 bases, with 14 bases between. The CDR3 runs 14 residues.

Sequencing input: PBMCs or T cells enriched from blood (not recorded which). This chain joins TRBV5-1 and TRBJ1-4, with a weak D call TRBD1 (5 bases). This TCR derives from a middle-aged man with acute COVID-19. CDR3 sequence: CASSSRGFEEKLFF. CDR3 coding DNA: TGCGCCAGCAGCTCAAGGGGCTTCGAGGAAAAACTGTTTTTT.